This entry concerns a single T cell receptor (beta chain). Antigen specificity is unknown. This entry belongs to a study of CD8 T cells in ankylosing spondylitis. Overall study results and limits: What appeared characteristic of ankylosing spondylitis blood was a TCR beta motif of 7 or 8 highly homologous variants. Matched ankylosing spondylitis synovial fluid reportedly contained a significantly enriched population of disease-linked clones.

Construction of TCR beta libraries was performed using quantitative 5'-RACE with molecular barcodes. TCRdb redid the calling of the 5' RACE reads with MiXCR, one entry per CDR3 protein. The table has fewer than 650,000 distinct CDR3 sequences, 10% to 15% seen once. The CDR3 runs 13 residues. Trimming removed 7 bases from V and 3 bases from J; junction bases left unmatched: 9. Per the germline V gene, CDR1 is SQVTM and CDR2 is ANQGSEA. Specimen: blood, either unsorted or a sorted T cell fraction (not recorded which). V and J are TRBV29-1 and TRBJ2-7, with 7 nucleotides matching TRBD2. The sequence came from a male donor with ankylosing spondylitis. CDR3 protein: CSGGEGRDYEQYF. DNA of the CDR3: TGCAGCGGAGGGGAGGGCAGGGACTACGAGCAGTACTTC.